This T cell receptor beta chain is from a study of immune evolution from preneoplasia to lung adenocarcinoma. The CDR3 loop spans 15 amino acids. Germline trimming cut 1 base from V and 5 bases from J; bases unmatched to any gene: 4. The germline V gene encodes CDR1 SGHNT and CDR2 YENEEA. Comment on this clone: The target antigen is unknown.

Broader study findings: Later-stage lesions appeared to have more T cells, more diversity, less clonality.

Generated by immunoSEQ multiplex PCR, the TCRdb table keeps only in-frame clones and is missing some. The table lists 8,000 to 8,500 clones, 70% to 85% of them singletons. Patients had resection in Japan or China between about 2013 and 2017. After pathologic assessment, macro-dissection selected premalignant or tumor cells for extraction. The source of this sequence is a person between 50 and 69 years old with lung adenocarcinoma. The V call is TRBV11-3, the J call TRBJ2-3, with 9 positions matching TRBD2. The specimen sequenced was FFPE invasive lung adenocarcinoma tissue. The CDR3 sequence is CASSLGGRAIDTQYF. CDR3 in DNA: TGTGCCAGCAGCTTAGGCGGGAGGGCCATAGATACGCAGTATTTT. The full variable domain, completed using reference TRBV11-3 and TRBJ2-3, is EAGVVQSPRYKIIEKKQPVAFWCNPISGHNTLYWYLQNLGQGPELLIRYENEEAVDDSQLPKDRFSAERLKGVDSTLKIQPAELGDSAVYLCASSLGGRAIDTQYFGPGTRLTVL.